The T cell receptor (beta chain) under discussion was sequenced for a study of a mutant IDH1 vaccine in newly diagnosed glioma. Study details: Of treated patients, 62.5% were men and roughly 38% women, averaging around 40 years. Most patients had radiochemotherapy with temozolomide before enrollment; others had one alone. Study observations and caveats: Seemingly, top peripheral T cell clonotype changes bore no relation to pseudoprogression. Vaccination elicited immune responses in approximately 92% of patients.

The assay was immunoSEQ multiplex PCR, and TCRdb's table has in-frame clones only and misses some. The sample lists 50,000 or so clones, roughly 85% occurring once. The time point: baseline, week 1 (first vaccination visit). Regarding treatment: pre-vaccination baseline after standard-of-care therapy. Per germline, CDR1 MDHEN and CDR2 SYDVKM. V was clipped by 5 bases and J by 0 bases, with 10 bases between them. The CDR3 runs to 15 residues. In the case of this clone: Antigen specificity is unknown.

The clonotype originates from a man between 40 and 49 years old with glioma. Source: PBMCs, taken from a glioma patient treated with radiotherapy, temozolomide or both. The chain couples TRBV28 to TRBJ2-2, with D possibly TRBD1 on 5 matching bases. DNA of the CDR3: TGTGCCAGCAGTCTAGGGGCCCCGAACACCGGGGAGCTGTTTTTT. It translates to CASSLGAPNTGELFF.